Listed below are T cell receptor beta chains from one sample, sequenced in a study of cytomegalovirus exposure and HLA in healthy donors. Here immunoSEQ multiplex PCR was the method, and the copy in TCRdb shows in-frame clones only, minus some. The table includes about 73,000 clones, 90% to 95% detected once. Sequenced sample: PBMCs. Source of these receptors: a man aged 18 to 30 in good health and CMV-seronegative. Each CDR3 is given with its conserved first and last residue. Fields, in order: J gene, V gene, clone size, D gene, CDR3 protein, CDR3 DNA. D genes are given only for firm matches. The size field is filled for only some rows; it gives once, few, many or a size class.

j_call: TRBJ1-1
v_call: TRBV6-4
clone_size: NA
d_call: NA
cdr3_aa: CASSAWGDTEAFF
cdr3_nt: TGTGCCAGCAGTGCGTGGGGGGACACTGAAGCTTTCTTT

j_call: TRBJ2-7
v_call: TRBV6-5
clone_size: NA
d_call: NA
cdr3_aa: CASSPGRTYEQYF
cdr3_nt: TGTGCCAGCAGCCCAGGCAGGACCTACGAGCAGTACTTC

j_call: TRBJ2-7
v_call: TRBV9
clone_size: NA
d_call: NA
cdr3_aa: CASSVGARRATNEQYF
cdr3_nt: TGTGCCAGCAGCGTAGGGGCCAGGAGGGCTACTAACGAGCAGTACTTC

j_call: TRBJ2-7
v_call: TRBV2
clone_size: NA
d_call: NA
cdr3_aa: CASKIGQGGSYEQYF
cdr3_nt: TGTGCCAGCAAGATCGGACAGGGAGGGTCCTACGAGCAGTACTTC

j_call: TRBJ2-7
v_call: TRBV18
clone_size: NA
d_call: NA
cdr3_aa: CASSPPRDTYEQYF
cdr3_nt: TGTGCCAGCTCACCACCTAGGGACACCTACGAGCAGTACTTC

j_call: TRBJ2-1
v_call: TRBV28
clone_size: NA
d_call: NA
cdr3_aa: CASSLFWGRYNEQFF
cdr3_nt: TGTGCCAGCAGTTTATTCTGGGGGCGCTACAATGAGCAGTTCTTC

j_call: TRBJ2-1
v_call: TRBV7-9
clone_size: NA
d_call: NA
cdr3_aa: CASSDRDFSYNEQFF
cdr3_nt: TGTGCCAGCAGCGACCGGGACTTCTCCTACAATGAGCAGTTCTTC

j_call: TRBJ1-3
v_call: TRBV19
clone_size: NA
d_call: TRBD1
cdr3_aa: CASSIRQGSGNTIYF
cdr3_nt: TGTGCCAGTAGTATAAGACAGGGTTCTGGAAACACCATATATTTT

j_call: TRBJ2-2
v_call: TRBV9
clone_size: once
d_call: TRBD2
cdr3_aa: CASSEGLAELTGELFF
cdr3_nt: TGTGCCAGCAGCGAAGGACTAGCGGAACTCACCGGGGAGCTGTTTTTT

j_call: TRBJ2-2
v_call: TRBV9
clone_size: NA
d_call: NA
cdr3_aa: CASSARQIPTGELFF
cdr3_nt: TGTGCCAGCAGCGCACGACAGATACCAACCGGGGAGCTGTTTTTT

j_call: TRBJ2-3
v_call: TRBV2
clone_size: NA
d_call: TRBD2
cdr3_aa: CASSVTSGGALDTQYF
cdr3_nt: TGTGCCAGCAGCGTGACTAGCGGGGGGGCCTTAGATACGCAGTATTTT

j_call: TRBJ2-2
v_call: TRBV7-2
clone_size: NA
d_call: NA
cdr3_aa: CASSIRTKSTLNTGELFF
cdr3_nt: TGTGCCAGCAGCATCAGGACAAAAAGTACATTAAACACCGGGGAGCTGTTTTTT

j_call: TRBJ1-3
v_call: TRBV6-5
clone_size: NA
d_call: NA
cdr3_aa: CASSDRIGNTIYF
cdr3_nt: TGTGCCAGCAGTGACAGAATTGGAAACACCATATATTTT

j_call: TRBJ2-1
v_call: TRBV6-5
clone_size: few
d_call: TRBD1
cdr3_aa: CASRDRDRDGNEQFF
cdr3_nt: TGTGCCAGCAGAGACCGGGACAGGGATGGCAATGAGCAGTTCTTC

j_call: TRBJ2-1
v_call: TRBV4-2
clone_size: NA
d_call: TRBD2
cdr3_aa: CASSQEIGGGLTGNEQFF
cdr3_nt: TGTGCCAGCAGCCAAGAGATAGGCGGGGGACTTACGGGGAATGAGCAGTTCTTC

j_call: TRBJ2-5
v_call: TRBV13
clone_size: NA
d_call: TRBD2
cdr3_aa: CASSSRLAGTQETQYF
cdr3_nt: TGTGCCAGCAGCTCCCGACTAGCGGGGACGCAAGAGACCCAGTACTTC

j_call: TRBJ2-7
v_call: TRBV7-9
clone_size: NA
d_call: NA
cdr3_aa: CASSSPEGYEQYF
cdr3_nt: TGTGCCAGCAGCTCGCCAGAGGGCTACGAGCAGTACTTC

j_call: TRBJ2-3
v_call: TRBV6-5
clone_size: NA
d_call: NA
cdr3_aa: CASSFRWRDTPDTQYF
cdr3_nt: TGTGCCAGCAGTTTTCGGTGGAGGGATACCCCAGATACGCAGTATTTT

j_call: TRBJ2-5
v_call: TRBV9
clone_size: NA
d_call: TRBD2
cdr3_aa: CASSSGGWVETQYF
cdr3_nt: TGTGCCAGCAGTAGCGGGGGGTGGGTCGAGACCCAGTACTTC

j_call: TRBJ1-4
v_call: TRBV7-6
clone_size: NA
d_call: NA
cdr3_aa: CASSHLQGVDEKLFF
cdr3_nt: TGTGCCAGCAGCCATCTACAGGGTGTGGATGAAAAACTGTTTTTT

j_call: TRBJ1-5
v_call: TRBV30
clone_size: NA
d_call: TRBD1
cdr3_aa: CAWSTQGVQPQHF
cdr3_nt: TGTGCCTGGAGTACCCAGGGGGTTCAGCCCCAGCATTTT

j_call: TRBJ1-2
v_call: TRBV10-3
clone_size: NA
d_call: TRBD1
cdr3_aa: CAISPGWDAGGKGYGYTF
cdr3_nt: TGTGCCATCAGTCCGGGGTGGGATGCAGGGGGTAAGGGCTATGGCTACACCTTC

j_call: TRBJ2-1
v_call: TRBV27
clone_size: NA
d_call: NA
cdr3_aa: CASRDYTNEQFF
cdr3_nt: TGTGCCAGCAGAGACTATACCAATGAGCAGTTCTTC

j_call: TRBJ2-1
v_call: TRBV10-1
clone_size: NA
d_call: TRBD1
cdr3_aa: CASSDQPGTGYNEQFF
cdr3_nt: TGCGCCAGCAGTGACCAACCCGGGACAGGGTACAATGAGCAGTTCTTC

j_call: TRBJ1-1
v_call: TRBV6-1
clone_size: NA
d_call: NA
cdr3_aa: CASSEAGEGRGTEAFF
cdr3_nt: TGTGCCAGCAGTGAAGCTGGAGAGGGGAGGGGGACTGAAGCTTTCTTT